Detailed here is one TCR beta chain. This entry comes from a study of blood T cell repertoires in COVID-19. Looking at the study overall: Sample material is recorded as cDNA or gDNA derived from T cells, B-cell-depleted T cells, or PBMCs.

V lost 9 bases to trimming and J lost 5 bases, with 10 bases between them. The CDR3 is 11 residues long. Germline-derived CDR1 and CDR2 are MGHDK and SYGVNS. Per the original data handling: Nucleated cell number was recorded as an estimate derived from reference gene primer amplification. Assay: immunoSEQ multiplex PCR; the TCRdb copy retains only in-frame clones and omits some. The DNA was the basis for D and trimming; V, J and clone size are from that table. The sample lists more than 250,000 clones, 89% occurring once. Specimen: peripheral blood. This receptor was taken from a man aged 18-30 years who had recovered from COVID-19. This chain joins TRBV25-1 and TRBJ1-1; D might be TRBD1 (6 bases). The CDR3 reads CASNRETEAFF. The CDR3, as DNA: TGTGCCAGTAACAGGGAGACTGAAGCTTTCTTT.